This T cell receptor beta chain was recorded in a study of response to subunit inactivated influenza vaccine. Regarding the study as a whole: There was a suggestion from the authors that each seasonal influenza vaccination recruits few new T cells.

About this clonotype: Its antigen is undetermined.

Each CDR3 protein is one row after TCRdb ran MiXCR on the RT-PCR reads. The sample carries about 650,000 distinct CDR3 sequences, 12% to 15% recorded once. This material consisted of PBMCs from blood, taken 14 to 15 days before vaccination. This receptor was obtained from a man aged 50-60 years who received an inactivated influenza vaccine.

Here the CDR3 DNA reads TGTGCCACGAGAACCGGGACCCTGAACACTGAAGCTTTCTTT. Translated, it gives CATRTGTLNTEAFF. The gene calls are TRBV6-1 and TRBJ1-1; tentative D call: TRBD1 (5 bases). This CDR3 spans 14 amino acids. Trimming shortened V by 10 bases and J by 0 bases, and 15 bases separated the two germline ends. The germline CDR1 and CDR2 sequences are MNHNS and SASEGT.